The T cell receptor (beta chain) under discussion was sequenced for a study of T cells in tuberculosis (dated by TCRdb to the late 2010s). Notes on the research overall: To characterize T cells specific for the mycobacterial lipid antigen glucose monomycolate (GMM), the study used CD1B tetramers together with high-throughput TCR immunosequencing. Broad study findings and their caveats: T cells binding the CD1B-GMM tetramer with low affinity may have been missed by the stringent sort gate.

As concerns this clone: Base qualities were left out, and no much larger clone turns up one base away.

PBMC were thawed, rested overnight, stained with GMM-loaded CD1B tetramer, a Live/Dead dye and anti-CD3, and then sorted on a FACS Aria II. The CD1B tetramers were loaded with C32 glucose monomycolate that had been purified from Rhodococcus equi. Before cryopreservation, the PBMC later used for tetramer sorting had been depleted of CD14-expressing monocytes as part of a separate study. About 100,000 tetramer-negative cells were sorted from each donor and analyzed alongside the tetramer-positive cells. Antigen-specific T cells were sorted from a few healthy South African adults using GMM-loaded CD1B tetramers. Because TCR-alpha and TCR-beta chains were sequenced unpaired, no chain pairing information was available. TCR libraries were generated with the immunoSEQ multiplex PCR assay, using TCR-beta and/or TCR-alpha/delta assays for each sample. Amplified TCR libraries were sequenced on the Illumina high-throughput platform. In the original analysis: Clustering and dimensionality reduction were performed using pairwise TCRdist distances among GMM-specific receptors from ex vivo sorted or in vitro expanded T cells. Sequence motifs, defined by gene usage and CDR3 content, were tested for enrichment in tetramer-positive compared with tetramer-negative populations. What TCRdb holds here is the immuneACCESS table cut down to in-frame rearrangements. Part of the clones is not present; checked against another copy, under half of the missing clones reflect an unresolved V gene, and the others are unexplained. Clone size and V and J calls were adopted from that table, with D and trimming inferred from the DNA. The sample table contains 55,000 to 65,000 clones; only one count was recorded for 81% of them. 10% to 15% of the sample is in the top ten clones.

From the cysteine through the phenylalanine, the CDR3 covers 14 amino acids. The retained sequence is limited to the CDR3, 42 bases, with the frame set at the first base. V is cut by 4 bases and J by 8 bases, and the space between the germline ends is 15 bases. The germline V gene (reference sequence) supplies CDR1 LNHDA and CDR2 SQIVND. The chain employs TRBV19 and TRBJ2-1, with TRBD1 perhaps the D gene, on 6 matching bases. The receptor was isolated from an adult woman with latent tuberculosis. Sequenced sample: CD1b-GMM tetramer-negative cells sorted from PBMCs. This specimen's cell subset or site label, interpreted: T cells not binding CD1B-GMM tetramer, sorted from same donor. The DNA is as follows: TGTGCCAGTAGTACCTCCAGGGGAATCCATGAGCAGTTCTTC. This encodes CASSTSRGIHEQFF.